What follows are 5 T cell receptor beta chains derived from one specimen sequenced in a study of vaccination and CD4 T cells after COVID-19. Oncomine TCR Beta short-read sequencing was applied to DNA from cultured CD4+ T cells. TCRdb processed the PCR reads anew with MiXCR; each CDR3 protein has one entry. This table has 20,000 or so distinct CDR3 sequences, about 44% appearing once. These TCRs' antigens remain unknown. The treatment here: roughly 10-day PBMC culture with coronavirus spike peptide pools or control peptides (ViraFEST assay). Material: CD4+ T cells from blood, cultured in vitro, obtained after SARS-CoV-2 vaccination. The receptors come from a human donor who had recovered from COVID-19.

The chain joins TRBV6-2 or TRBV6-3 to TRBJ1-5; D gene ambiguous. Deletions cut 6 bases from V and 3 bases from J, with 3 bases between. The CDR3 runs 11 residues. CDR1 and CDR2 from the germline V gene are MNHEY and SVGEGT. CDR3 sequence: CASSPNQPQHF. CDR3 DNA sequence: TGTGCCAGCAGCCCCAATCAGCCCCAGCATTTT.

This clonotype came up a few times. The J gene is TRBJ2-3, the V gene TRBV28; a possible D gene is TRBD2 (5 bases). Trimming left V 6 bases short and J 8 bases short, with 18 bases between. The CDR3 runs to 14 residues. Germline-derived CDR1 and CDR2 are MDHEN and SYDVKM. The chain's CDR3 is CASSLRPSRGTQYF. The CDR3 region has the DNA TGTGCCAGCAGCCTACGCCCCAGCCGGGGTACGCAGTATTTT.

The chain uses TRBV27 and TRBJ2-6; no definite D call. Trimming took 6 bases from V and 2 from J, leaving 20 bases between them. From germline, CDR1 is MNHEY and CDR2 SMNVEV (reference sequence). This CDR3 region has 18 residues. CDR3 sequence (DNA): TGTGCCAGCAGCCAATTCGGACGGATACTACCTGGGGCCAACGTCCTGACTTTC. This encodes CASSQFGRILPGANVLTF.

J is TRBJ1-2 and V is TRBV7-9; TRBD1 matches 7 bases. Germline V gene data show CDR1 as SEHNR and CDR2 as FQNEAQ (reference sequence). With 5 bases clipped from V and 0 bases from J, the junction kept 9 bases outside the gene matches. This CDR3 has 16 residues. The CDR3 sequence: CASSPDRDRANYGYTF. The CDR3 nucleotides are TGTGCCAGCAGCCCTGACCGGGACAGAGCTAACTATGGCTACACCTTC.

This chain connects TRBV19 to TRBJ2-2; TRBD1 matches at 8 bases. Looked up from germline, CDR1 is LNHDA and CDR2 is SQIVND (reference sequence). This CDR3 has 17 residues. Unmatched junction bases numbered 12, after V lost 4 bases and J lost 5 bases. The DNA of the CDR3 is TGTGCCAGTAGTACCCGCCGACAGGGGCGGGTAACCGGGGAGCTGTTTTTT. Its protein is CASSTRRQGRVTGELFF.